This TCR beta chain was obtained from a study of identical twins. Whole-study findings and limits: Conclusions rested on cross-sectional statistics rather than following the same donors. The presence of invariant MAIT and iNKT cells could partly confound analyses of zero-insertion sequences.

This clonotype was observed at least ten times. Its cognate antigen is unknown. In every case, the donor was a healthy Caucasian. In germline, CDR1 is SGHAT, CDR2 FQNNGV. The CDR3 runs 19 residues. Trimming cost V 1 base and J 6 bases; bases outside gene matches: 16. The authors used template switching to add a universal primer site and gave cDNA unique molecular identifiers. MiXCR was run by TCRdb on the 5' RACE reads, yielding one entry per CDR3 protein. The sample holds approximately 150,000 distinct CDR3 sequences, around 3.5% seen once. The gene calls are TRBV11-2 and TRBJ2-4, with TRBD2 matching 9 bases. Sequencing used memory T cells sorted from blood. The receptor was isolated from a man aged 18 to 29 in good health. The CDR3 DNA sequence: TGTGCCAGCAGCTTAGGGACGGGCGGGCTAGCGGGATCTGGAAACATTCAGTACTTC. This sequence encodes CASSLGTGGLAGSGNIQYF.